Given below is one TCR beta chain in context. Its antigen remains unidentified. Base qualities are not provided; no much larger clone lies one nucleotide away. The data were obtained in a study of human T cells and chemical hapten exposure (dated by TCRdb to the early 2020s). Describing the broader study: Libraries were combined into a pool for sequencing, and differences in TCR yield between samples came mainly from small differences in library volumes within the pool. This study followed changes in the peripheral blood TCR repertoire in vivo during primary and secondary sensitization of alopecia patients to the hapten diphenylcyclopropenone (DPC). Both TCR alpha and TCR beta chains were sequenced from each blood RNA sample. Overall study outcomes, separate from this receptor: After repeated subsampling, the strength of the expansion versus patch-test correlation and the threshold at which it became significant changed. DPC sensitization did not change the number of TCRs with a frequency above 1 in 1000, and there was no evidence of changes in global repertoire structure.

The library was produced with RACE. Sequencing was carried out with a NextSeq 500. Library preparation attached unique molecular identifiers to individual cDNA molecules for quantitative, reproducible TCR counting. The source study handled its data this way. A median of around 96,000 TCRs per sample was observed, with a range of about 23,224 to 750,000. The Decombinator software suite was used to annotate V, J and CDR3 in the TCR reads. Every sample was subsampled to the same number of TCRs (28,000) for the PS versus PT1 abundance plots. Expanded TCRs were defined as absent before sensitization and observed at least eight times at the 2-week time point. TCRdb reanalyzed the raw reads on its own, using fastp at Q25 for trimming and MiXCR for clone calling, and kept in-frame beta chains. Merged by CDR3 protein, the rows form single entries marked with the most common genes and DNA. TCRdb assigned the V and J calls; the authors' analysis was not used. The sample contains roughly 71,000 distinct CDR3 sequences, 5.5% to 7.5% of them found a single time. 3.4% of the sample rests with the top ten.

The germline V gene gives CDR1 as MNHEY and CDR2 as SVGAGI. Relative to germline, V is 7 bases shorter and J is 2 bases shorter, with 16 bases between their ends. Inclusive of the bounding cysteine and phenylalanine, the CDR3 is 15 residues long. Kept here is only the CDR3 DNA, which spans 45 bases and is read in frame from base 1. According to the study, the label for this sample's time point signals: healthy volunteer bleed at 6 weeks. Unfractionated whole blood was collected in Tempus Blood RNA tubes, and total RNA was extracted from that blood. Roughly 5 healthy volunteers were used as TCR sequencing controls and were bled at day 0, 2 weeks and 6 weeks.

The chain is made from TRBV6-5 and TRBJ2-3; no D segment can be confidently identified. The clonotype originates from a female donor in good health. Some clones in this sample may be carry-over from other donors' samples. Specimen: whole blood. In nucleotide form, the sequence is TGTGCCAGCACCTCGCACGGCGAGGACACAGATACGCAGTATTTT. Protein translation: CASTSHGEDTDTQYF.